What follows is one T cell receptor (beta chain) and its context. No cognate antigen has been identified for it. No base quality information exists; no much larger clone differs at one position. These data originate in a study of T cell responses to AZD1222 COVID-19 vaccine (dated by TCRdb to the early 2020s). For context, the study as a whole: AZD1222 recipients given second doses at about 4 weeks or at about 12 weeks were pooled, since spike-specific TCR depth and breadth were not found to differ between the two schedules. TCR sequencing covered fewer than 250 trial participants: nearly 210 given two doses of AZD1222 and 26 given two doses of MenACWY control vaccine. Trial participants were enrolled by age into 18-55, 56-69 and 70-plus year subgroups, with around 150, 28 and 57 TCR-sequenced participants respectively. Overall study results and their limits: Because no samples from the day 14 peak response were available, repertoires could be characterized only after the peak T cell response. In the small 56-69-year group, the increase in depth fell short of significance, most likely because of low power. Reportedly, close to half of the unique spike-specific TCRs recognized epitopes lying outside the regions that are mutated in the B.1.351 and B.1.1.7 variants. Participants were mostly white British and included more females than males, and it was suggested by the authors that clonal diversity may have been underestimated. The whole spike protein was spanned by vaccine-associated CD4 TCRs, and dominant responses were seen in regions 160-218 and 743-854. Conclusions about previously exposed vaccinees were limited because only six AZD1222 recipients were SARS-CoV-2 seropositive at baseline. A significant rise in spike-specific TCR breadth and depth was observed after two AZD1222 doses relative to day 0 and relative to MenACWY recipients.

The CDR3 regions of human TCRbeta chains were subjected to immunosequencing. The paper's processing steps were these. TCRs in the repertoires were compared against a reference library of SARS-CoV-2-specific TCRs that had been generated with the MIRA antigen-specificity platform. Breadth meant the fraction of unique TCRs that were SARS-CoV-2-associated, whereas depth meant the fraction of total T cells that were SARS-CoV-2-associated. Each spike-specific TCR was assigned to its reactive spike region and to a CD4 or CD8 class using the MIRA data. Log10-transformed breadth and depth values were compared by one-way ANOVA with Sidak's multiple comparisons tests. TCRdb provides this immuneACCESS table in a form limited to in-frame rearrangements. Some clones are lacking; in checked studies, under half of them reflect an unresolved V gene, and why the rest are absent is not known. That table is the source of V, J and clone size, and D and trimming were worked out from the DNA. This sample holds more than 150,000 clones; 80% to 90% were observed only once. Under 7.5% of the sample is held by the ten biggest clonotypes.

The time point label of this sample denotes: baseline before first vaccination. The vaccinee samples were drawn from two UK trials, COV001 and COV002, one of which was a single-blind randomized controlled phase 2/3 trial testing AZD1222 (ChAdOx1 nCoV-19) in healthy adults. For TCRbeta chain sequencing, PBMC samples were collected from trial participants at day 0 and at day 28 after the second dose. Taken from the germline V gene, the CDR1 and CDR2 loops are SNHLY and FYNNEI. Germline trimming amounts to 7 bases on V and 3 bases on J, with 16 as the count of junction bases outside the gene matches. The CDR3 goes from the cysteine to the phenylalanine over 18 residues. The retained sequence is limited to the CDR3, 54 bases, with the frame set at the first base.

This sequence was found in an adult in good health. The sequencing here drew on peripheral blood, taken on day 0 of AZD1222 vaccination. The chain is assembled from TRBV2 and TRBJ2-5; TRBD2 agrees with 11 junctional bases. The CDR3 is CASTRAGALAGVKETQYF. The DNA sequence is as follows: TGTGCCAGCACTCGGGCTGGTGCACTAGCGGGAGTCAAAGAGACCCAGTACTTC.